These 15 T cell receptor beta chains originate from one sample sequenced in a study of shared clonotypes between healthy human individuals. Naive CD8 cells lacked CD45RO, underwent positive selection for CCR7 and left out terminally differentiated effector memory CD45RA+ cells. Assay: immunoSEQ multiplex PCR; the TCRdb copy retains only in-frame clones and omits some. The sample contains about 2.1 million clones, over 85% of which appear only once. The sequenced sample consisted of naive CD8+ T cells from PBMCs. These receptors were collected from a man between 18 and 35 years old in good health. Some clones in this sample may be carry-over from other donors' samples.

The J gene is TRBJ1-4, the V gene TRBV6-5; D is unclear. CDR1 is MNHEY, CDR2 SVGAGI, per germline. V was trimmed by 6 bases and J by 10 bases, leaving 21 bases between them. The CDR3 contains 15 residues. The CDR3 DNA is TGTGCCAGCAGCCCCGTGACTTCGACCAGACTAAAACTGTTTTTT. It specifies CASSPVTSTRLKLFF.

Notes on this clone: This sample includes further DNA sequences coding for the same CDR3. The chain joins TRBV6-1 to TRBJ1-1; unclear D gene. CDR3 length: 12 residues. Per the germline V gene, CDR1 is MNHNS and CDR2 is SASEGT. V shed 4 bases and J shed 0 bases, with 3 bases lying between them. The CDR3 nucleotides read TGTGCCAGCAGTGGGGTGAACACTGAAGCTTTCTTT. This translates into CASSGVNTEAFF.

The rearrangement uses TRBV10-3 and TRBJ1-1; TRBD1 might be the D (6 bases). The CDR3 has 14 amino acids. CDR1 and CDR2 from the germline V gene are ENHRY and SYGVKD. V was cut by 6 bases and J by 1 base, with 12 bases left in between. In DNA form, the CDR3 reads TGTGCCATCAGGGACAGTGGGGCGAACACTGAAGCTTTCTTT. Translation gives CAIRDSGANTEAFF.

As DNA, the CDR3 is TGTGCCAGTAGTGCAAAAGAGGGGTCCCCTGAAGCTTTCTTT. It encodes CASSAKEGSPEAFF. The chain combines TRBV19 with TRBJ1-1; D may be TRBD1 (5 bases). The CDR3 totals 14 residues. Between the trimmed V and J ends, which lost 5 bases and 6 bases, there was a span of 16 bases. Per the germline V gene, CDR1 is LNHDA and CDR2 is SQIVND (reference sequence).

The chain recombines TRBV7-9 with TRBJ2-7, with D possibly matching TRBD1 (6 bases). The germline gives CDR1 SEHNR, CDR2 FQNEAQ (reference sequence). Trimming took off 3 bases at V and 7 bases at J, with 22 bases between the two ends. The CDR3 is made up of 16 amino acids. The CDR3 sequence: CASSFTNDRYTQEQYF. CDR3 nucleotides: TGTGCCAGCAGCTTCACCAACGACAGGTATACGCAGGAGCAGTACTTC. The full variable domain, rest sourced from reference TRBV7-9 and TRBJ2-7, is DTGVSQNPRHKITKRGQNVTFRCDPISEHNRLYWYRQTLGQGPEFLTYFQNEAQLEKSRLLSDRFSAERPKGSFSTLEIQRTEQGDSAMYLCASSFTNDRYTQEQYFGPGTRLTVT.

The chain employs TRBV7-9 and TRBJ2-1; 10 bases line up with TRBD2. The junction had 9 bases not matched to a gene; V was cut back by 5 bases and J by 5 bases. The germline CDR1 and CDR2 sequences are SEHNR and FQNEAQ (reference sequence). The CDR3 loop spans 16 amino acids. The DNA for the CDR3 is TGTGCCAGCAGCCACGCCGGACTAGCGGAAAACAATGAGCAGTTCTTC. Protein product: CASSHAGLAENNEQFF.

The gene calls are TRBV28 and TRBJ1-1; 8 bases align to TRBD1. CDR1 and CDR2 from the germline V gene are MDHEN and SYDVKM. CDR3 length: 13 amino acids. V gave up 10 bases and J gave up 4 bases; unmatched junction bases: 8. As DNA, the CDR3 is TGTGCCACCCGGACAGGGAGGGTCACTGAAGCTTTCTTT. Translated, it gives CATRTGRVTEAFF.

The chain is built from TRBV7-9 and TRBJ2-3; the D is unclear. Germline CDR1 reads SEHNR; CDR2 reads FQNEAQ (reference sequence). The CDR3 sequence is 16 residues long. V was shortened by 3 bases and J by 0 bases, with 13 bases between the two germline ends. The DNA of the CDR3 is TGTGCCAGCAGCTTCTTGAAGGAACAGAGCACAGATACGCAGTATTTT. Translation gives CASSFLKEQSTDTQYF.

This chain joins TRBV7-9 and TRBJ1-2; D gene unclear. From germline, CDR1 is SEHNR and CDR2 FQNEAQ (reference sequence). The CDR3 extends over 12 amino acids. V was cut by 5 bases and J by 11 bases, with 15 bases left in between. The CDR3 region has the DNA TGTGCCAGCAGCGACGGTCGACCCGGATACACCTTC. This translates into CASSDGRPGYTF.

CDR3 in amino acids: CASTSGGDRGEQFF. DNA for the CDR3: TGTGCCAGCACCTCCGGCGGGGATCGAGGTGAGCAGTTCTTC. The J gene is TRBJ2-1, the V gene TRBV5-6, with D possibly matching TRBD2 (6 bases). V gave up 6 bases and J gave up 9 bases, with 19 bases separating them. Germline CDR1 is SGHDT and CDR2 is YYEEEE. This CDR3 comprises 14 residues. Based on the CDR3 plus reference TRBV5-6 and TRBJ2-1, the full variable domain is DAGVTQSPTHLIKTRGQQVTLRCSPKSGHDTVSWYQQALGQGPQFIFQYYEEEERQRGNFPDRFSGHQFPNYSSELNVNALLLGDSALYLCASTSGGDRGEQFFGPGTRLTVL.

The rearrangement links TRBV9 to TRBJ1-1; 7 nucleotides match TRBD1. V lost 0 bases to trimming and J lost 1 base; unmatched junction nucleotides: 9. The CDR3 contains 17 residues. Germline lookup yields CDR1 SGDLS and CDR2 YYNGEE. The chain's CDR3 is CASSVGQGARSNTEAFF. The CDR3 DNA reads TGTGCCAGCAGCGTAGGACAGGGAGCGCGTTCGAACACTGAAGCTTTCTTT.

V is TRBV2 and J is TRBJ1-4, with D tentatively TRBD1 (5 bases). V lost 7 bases, J lost 4 bases, and 16 bases lay in between. Germline assignment: CDR1 SNHLY and CDR2 FYNNEI. The CDR3 consists of 15 residues. The DNA for the CDR3 is TGTGCCAGCACCGACTCAGGGCCCCTTAATGAAAAACTGTTTTTT. It yields the protein CASTDSGPLNEKLFF.

The chain joins TRBV6-1 to TRBJ1-1; the D gene is possibly TRBD1 (6 bases). This CDR3 spans 16 amino acids. Germline assignment: CDR1 MNHNS and CDR2 SASEGT. Trimming removed 1 base at V and 4 bases at J, with 16 bases between. The CDR3 region is CASSEGFGGGGTEAFF. CDR3 bases: TGTGCCAGCAGTGAAGGGTTCGGGGGCGGTGGCACTGAAGCTTTCTTT.

The gene calls are TRBV6-5 and TRBJ2-5, with D possibly matching TRBD1 (6 bases). V was cut by 4 bases and J by 5 bases, with 14 bases left in between. Germline loops: CDR1 MNHEY, CDR2 SVGAGI. CDR3 length: 14 amino acids. CDR3 loop: CASSWTPGAETQYF. The CDR3 nucleotides read TGTGCCAGCAGTTGGACGCCAGGGGCTGAGACCCAGTACTTC.

This rearrangement joins TRBV29-1 to TRBJ2-6; D is undetermined. CDR3 length: 18 residues. Germline V lookup: CDR1 SQVTM, CDR2 ANQGSEA. The V and J ends lost 4 bases and 1 base respectively, with 20 bases between them. The CDR3, as DNA: TGCAGCGTTGCTGACGACTCGACTTGGATTTCTGGGGCCAACGTCCTGACTTTC. Its protein product is CSVADDSTWISGANVLTF.